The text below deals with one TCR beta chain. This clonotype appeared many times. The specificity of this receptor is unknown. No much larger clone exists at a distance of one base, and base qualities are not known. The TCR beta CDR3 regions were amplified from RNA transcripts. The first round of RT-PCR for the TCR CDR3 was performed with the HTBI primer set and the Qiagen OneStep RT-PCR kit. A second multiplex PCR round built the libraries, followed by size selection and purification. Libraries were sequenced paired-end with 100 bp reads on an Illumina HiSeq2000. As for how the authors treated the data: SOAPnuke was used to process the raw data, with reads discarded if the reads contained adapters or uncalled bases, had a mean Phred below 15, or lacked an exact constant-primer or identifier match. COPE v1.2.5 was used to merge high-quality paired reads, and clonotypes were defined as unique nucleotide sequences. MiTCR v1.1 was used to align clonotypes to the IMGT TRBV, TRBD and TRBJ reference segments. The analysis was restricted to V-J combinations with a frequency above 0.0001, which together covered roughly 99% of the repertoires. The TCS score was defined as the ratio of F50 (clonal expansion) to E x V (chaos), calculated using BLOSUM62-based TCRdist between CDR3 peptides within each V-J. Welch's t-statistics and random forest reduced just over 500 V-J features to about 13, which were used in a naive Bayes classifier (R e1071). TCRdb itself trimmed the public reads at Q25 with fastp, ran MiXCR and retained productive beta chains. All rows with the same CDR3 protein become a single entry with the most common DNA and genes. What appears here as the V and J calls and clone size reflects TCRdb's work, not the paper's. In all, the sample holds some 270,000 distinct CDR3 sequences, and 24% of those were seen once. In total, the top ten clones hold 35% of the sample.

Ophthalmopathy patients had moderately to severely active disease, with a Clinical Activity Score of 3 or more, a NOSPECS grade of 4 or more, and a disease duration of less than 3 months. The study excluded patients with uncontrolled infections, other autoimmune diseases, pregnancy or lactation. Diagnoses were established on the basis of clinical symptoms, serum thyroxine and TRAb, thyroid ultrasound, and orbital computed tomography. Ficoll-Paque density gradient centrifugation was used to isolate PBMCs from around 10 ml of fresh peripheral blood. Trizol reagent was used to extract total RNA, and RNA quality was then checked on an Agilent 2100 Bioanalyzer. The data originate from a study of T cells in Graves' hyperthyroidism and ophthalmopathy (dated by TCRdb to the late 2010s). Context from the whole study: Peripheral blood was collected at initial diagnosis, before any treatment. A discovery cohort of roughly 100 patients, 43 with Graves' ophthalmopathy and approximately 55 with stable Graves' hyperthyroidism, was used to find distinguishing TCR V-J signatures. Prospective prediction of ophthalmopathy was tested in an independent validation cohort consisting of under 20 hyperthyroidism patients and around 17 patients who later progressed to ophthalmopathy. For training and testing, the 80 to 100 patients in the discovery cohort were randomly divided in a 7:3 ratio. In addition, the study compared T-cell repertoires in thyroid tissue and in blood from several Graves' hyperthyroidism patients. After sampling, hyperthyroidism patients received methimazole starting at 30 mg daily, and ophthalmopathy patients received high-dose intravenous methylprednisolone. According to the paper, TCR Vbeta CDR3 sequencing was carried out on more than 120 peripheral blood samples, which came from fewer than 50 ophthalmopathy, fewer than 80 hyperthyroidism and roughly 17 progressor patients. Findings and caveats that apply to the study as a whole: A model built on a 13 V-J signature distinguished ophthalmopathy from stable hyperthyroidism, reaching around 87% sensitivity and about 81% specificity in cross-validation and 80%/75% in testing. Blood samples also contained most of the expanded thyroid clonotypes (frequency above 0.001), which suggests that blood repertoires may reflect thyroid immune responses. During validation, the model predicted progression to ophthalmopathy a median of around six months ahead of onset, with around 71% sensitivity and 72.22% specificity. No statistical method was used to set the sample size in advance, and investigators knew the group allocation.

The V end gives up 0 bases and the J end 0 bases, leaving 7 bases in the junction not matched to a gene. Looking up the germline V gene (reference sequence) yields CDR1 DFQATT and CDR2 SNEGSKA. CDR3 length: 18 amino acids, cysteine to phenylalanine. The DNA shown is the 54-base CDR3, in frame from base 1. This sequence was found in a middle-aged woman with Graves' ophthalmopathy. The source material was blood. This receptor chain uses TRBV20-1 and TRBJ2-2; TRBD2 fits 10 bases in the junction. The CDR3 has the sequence CSARDRRAGGPNTGELFF. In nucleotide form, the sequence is TGCAGTGCTAGAGATCGGCGAGCGGGAGGGCCGAACACCGGGGAGCTGTTTTTT.